The 17 T cell receptor beta chains listed next were all sequenced from one sample in a study of blood T cell repertoires in COVID-19. The protocol was immunoSEQ multiplex PCR, while the TCRdb copy is restricted to in-frame clones and leaves out a portion. The data contain about 200,000 clones, roughly 82% of them singletons. The source material was peripheral blood. The receptors originated from an older woman with COVID-19, enrolled during active disease.

This chain links TRBV6-2 or TRBV6-3 with TRBJ1-2, with a tentative D call TRBD1 (5 bases). Germline CDR1 reads MNHEY; CDR2 reads SVGEGT. Trimming left V 5 bases short and J 3 bases short, with 13 bases between. There are 14 residues in the CDR3. The CDR3 reads CASSPGWRDYGYTF. The CDR3, as DNA: TGTGCCAGCAGTCCAGGGTGGAGGGACTATGGCTACACCTTC.

Here the CDR3 reads CASSPSYTGELFF. CDR3 coding DNA: TGCGCCAGCAGTCCCAGTTACACCGGGGAGCTGTTTTTT. The chain is built from TRBV5-1 and TRBJ2-2, with D hard to call. V was trimmed by 5 bases and J by 3 bases, leaving 8 bases between them. Germline V gene data show CDR1 as SGHRS and CDR2 as YFSETQ. CDR3 length: 13 residues.

The V call is TRBV2, the J call TRBJ2-2; 9 nucleotides line up with TRBD1. V was clipped by 5 bases and J by 0 bases; unmatched bases: 4. CDR1 is SNHLY, CDR2 FYNNEI, per germline. This CDR3 is built from 16 residues. The CDR3: CASSSDRGTNTGELFF. In nucleotides, the CDR3 is TGTGCCAGCAGTTCCGACAGGGGGACGAACACCGGGGAGCTGTTTTTT.

The chain couples TRBV11-1 to TRBJ2-3; tentatively, D is TRBD1 (6 bases). From germline, CDR1 is SGHAT and CDR2 FQDESV (reference sequence). This CDR3 region has 15 residues. Trimming pared 5 bases from V and 4 bases from J, leaving 16 bases between. CDR3: CASSLDLTGPDTQYF. DNA for the CDR3: TGTGCCAGCAGCCTCGACCTTACAGGGCCAGATACGCAGTATTTT.

The rearrangement links TRBV3-1 (or the pseudogene TRBV3-2) to TRBJ2-3; TRBD2 matches at 13 bases. Looked up from germline, CDR1 is LGHDT and CDR2 is YNNKEL (reference sequence). The CDR3 contains 16 residues. V lost 6 bases, J lost 4 bases, and 7 bases stayed unmatched. In DNA, the CDR3 is TGTGCCAGCAGTCTACTAGCGGGGGGGCCATCAGATACGCAGTATTTT. It specifies CASSLLAGGPSDTQYF.

The V call is TRBV27, the J call TRBJ1-2, with 7 bases identical to TRBD1. The CDR3 runs 13 residues. Germline trimming cut 6 bases from V and 9 bases from J; bases unmatched to any gene: 10. Germline V gene data show CDR1 as MNHEY and CDR2 as SMNVEV (reference sequence). CDR3 residues: CASRFGTAPRYTF. The CDR3 DNA follows: TGTGCCAGCAGATTTGGGACAGCGCCCCGCTACACCTTC.

The V call is TRBV18, the J call TRBJ1-5, with D unclear. CDR1 and CDR2 from the germline V gene are KGHSH and LQKENI. Trimming shortened V by 2 bases and J by 9 bases, and 8 bases separated the two germline ends. The CDR3 sequence is 12 residues long. CDR3 DNA sequence: TGTGCCAGCTCACCAGGATCGGGGCCCCAGCATTTT. It codes for CASSPGSGPQHF.

The V gene is TRBV28, the J gene TRBJ1-4; D possibly corresponds to TRBD1 (6 bases). Germline V lookup: CDR1 MDHEN, CDR2 SYDVKM. The CDR3 sequence is 14 residues long. V dropped 4 bases and J dropped 2 bases, with 8 bases sitting between them. CDR3 sequence: CASSSTGTNEKLFF. The DNA for the CDR3 is TGTGCCAGCAGTTCCACAGGGACTAATGAAAAACTGTTTTTT. The full variable domain, its missing parts supplied by reference TRBV28 and TRBJ1-4, is DVKVTQSSRYLVKRTGEKVFLECVQDMDHENMFWYRQDPGLGLRLIYFSYDVKMKEKGDIPEGYSVSREKKERFSLILESASTNQTSMYLCASSSTGTNEKLFFGSGTQLSVL.

The rearrangement links TRBV28 to TRBJ2-1; 9 nucleotides agree with TRBD1. The CDR3 length is 18 residues. V dropped 5 bases and J dropped 7; count of bases not matched to a gene: 18. From germline, CDR1 is MDHEN and CDR2 SYDVKM. CDR3 sequence: CASSPFIPDRGIGNEQFF. The CDR3 DNA reads as TGTGCCAGCAGTCCCTTCATCCCGGACAGGGGAATCGGGAATGAGCAGTTCTTC. Full variable domain (remainder filled in from reference TRBV28 and TRBJ2-1): DVKVTQSSRYLVKRTGEKVFLECVQDMDHENMFWYRQDPGLGLRLIYFSYDVKMKEKGDIPEGYSVSREKKERFSLILESASTNQTSMYLCASSPFIPDRGIGNEQFFGPGTRLTVL.

The chain recombines TRBV9 with TRBJ1-5; TRBD1 agrees at 9 bases. V lost 4 bases and J lost 5; bases outside the gene matches: 7. The CDR3 consists of 15 residues. Germline V lookup: CDR1 SGDLS, CDR2 YYNGEE. The CDR3 region has the DNA TGTGCCAGCAGCACGGGACAGGGCCTTTATCAGCCCCAGCATTTT. It translates to CASSTGQGLYQPQHF. The full variable domain, with the rest looked up from reference TRBV9 and TRBJ1-5, is DSGVTQTPKHLITATGQRVTLRCSPRSGDLSVYWYQQSLDQGLQFLIQYYNGEERAKGNILERFSAQQFPDLHSELNLSSLELGDSALYFCASSTGQGLYQPQHFGDGTRLSIL.

This chain joins TRBV10-2 and TRBJ2-1; D is undetermined. The CDR3 loop spans 12 amino acids. The germline CDR1 and CDR2 sequences are WSHSY and SAAADI. V lost 3 bases, J lost 4 bases, and 4 bases lay in between. The CDR3 DNA sequence: TGCGCCAGCAGTGACAATTACAATGAGCAGTTCTTC. Its protein product is CASSDNYNEQFF.

V and J are TRBV29-1 and TRBJ1-2; 7 nucleotides agree with TRBD1. V was clipped by 4 bases and J by 7 bases; unmatched bases: 12. The CDR3 runs 14 residues. Germline assignment: CDR1 SQVTM and CDR2 ANQGSEA. The CDR3 is CSVARTDRTGGYTF. CDR3 nucleotides: TGCAGCGTTGCCCGGACGGACAGGACGGGTGGCTACACCTTC.

This clone was seen just once. The chain joins TRBV2 to TRBJ1-1, with D possibly matching TRBD1 (5 bases). V shed 4 bases and J shed 10 bases, with 13 bases lying between them. Germline V lookup: CDR1 SNHLY, CDR2 FYNNEI. The CDR3 sequence is 12 residues long. CDR3 sequence reads: CASSGWQGGAFF. CDR3 coding DNA: TGTGCCAGCAGTGGGTGGCAGGGTGGAGCTTTCTTT.

A single count supports this clone. The chain combines TRBV5-1 with TRBJ2-3; 8 bases are shared with TRBD1. Per the germline V gene, CDR1 is SGHRS and CDR2 is YFSETQ. The CDR3 consists of 14 residues. Trimming took 0 bases from V and 5 from J; bases not matched to a gene: 2. CDR3 protein: CASSLVQGGDTQYF. Written as DNA, the CDR3 is TGCGCCAGCAGCTTGGTACAGGGGGGAGATACGCAGTATTTT.

V is TRBV28 and J is TRBJ1-2; 9 bases agree with TRBD1. This CDR3 is built from 16 residues. In germline, CDR1 is MDHEN, CDR2 SYDVKM. The junction had 13 bases not matched to a gene; V was cut back by 7 bases and J by 4 bases. This CDR3 reads CASKGTRDRAPYGYTF. DNA for the CDR3: TGTGCCAGCAAAGGAACCCGGGACAGGGCGCCCTATGGCTACACCTTC.

This clone appeared a few times. This chain uses TRBV19 with TRBJ1-1, with D perhaps TRBD1 (5 bases). Germline values: CDR1 LNHDA, CDR2 SQIVND (reference sequence). There are 15 residues in the CDR3. Trimming pared 5 bases from V and 2 bases from J, leaving 15 bases between. This chain's CDR3 is CASSARTYLNTEAFF. In nucleotides, the CDR3 is TGTGCCAGTAGTGCGAGGACATACTTAAACACTGAAGCTTTCTTT.

This clone appeared once. The chain joins TRBV13 to TRBJ2-3, with D tentatively TRBD2 (7 bases). The CDR3 has 16 amino acids. Germline V gene sequence: CDR1 PRHDT, CDR2 FYEKMQ (reference sequence). The germline V and J ends were trimmed by 6 bases and 1 base, with 17 bases remaining between them. The CDR3 region is CASSSGGAWGTDTQYF. The CDR3 region has the DNA TGTGCCAGCAGTTCGGGGGGCGCCTGGGGCACAGATACGCAGTATTTT.